The present TCR beta chain was sequenced within a study of shared clonotypes between healthy human individuals. Study observations and caveats: Blood was the sole source, and tissue repertoires probably differ. Generation probabilities were higher for clonotypes shared across all four sorted-subset donors than for unshared ones.

Measured with immunoSEQ multiplex PCR; TCRdb has only the in-frame clones, and not every one. The data contain 1.4 million to 1.5 million clones, roughly 96% of them singletons. Worth noting for this clone: The target antigen is unknown. At the DNA level, this CDR3 is encoded by other sequences in the same sample as well.

The donor population consisted of healthy HIV-negative adults with no recent acute infections or vaccinations. The sequence came from a man in his thirties or forties in good health. Input material: naive CD4+ T cells sorted from blood. The subset here: CD45RA+ positively selected.

Here the CDR3 reads CASSLLDEQFF. CDR3 DNA sequence: TGCGCCAGCAGCCTGCTTGATGAGCAGTTCTTC. V gene TRBV5-1 combines with J gene TRBJ2-1; D unresolved. This CDR3 has 11 residues. CDR1 is SGHRS, CDR2 YFSETQ, per germline. Between the trimmed V and J ends, which lost 4 bases and 8 bases, there was a span of 7 bases.